This T cell receptor beta chain came from a study of T cell changes during pregnancy in multiple sclerosis. The CDR3 consists of 16 residues. Germline assignment: CDR1 ENHRY and CDR2 SYGVKD. V gave up 0 bases and J gave up 2 bases; unmatched junction bases: 5. TCRdb keeps only in-frame clones here, not all; method: immunoSEQ multiplex PCR. Seen here are about 58,000 clones, about 90% observed once, and the top ten hold 0.4% to 0.55%. This rearrangement joins TRBV10-3 to TRBJ2-3, with 7 bases matching TRBD1. The sample was CD4+ T cells from peripheral blood mononuclear cells, taken after pregnancy. The receptor was derived from a female donor in good health, enrolled as a control in a pregnancy study. The CDR3, as DNA: TGTGCCATCAGTGAGTCGGTAGACAGGGCCACAGATACGCAGTATTTT. It codes for CAISESVDRATDTQYF.